The subject of this entry is one T cell receptor beta chain. This specimen belongs to a study of blood T cell repertoires in COVID-19. Study context: PBMCs, B-cell-depleted T cells, or T cells provided the cDNA or gDNA that made up the material.

The CDR3 loop spans 16 amino acids. CDR1 is LNHDA and CDR2 is SQIVND in the germline V gene (reference sequence). The V segment lost 1 base and the J segment 9 bases; nucleotides outside the gene matches: 9. In the source study's methods: Amplifying reference gene primers gave estimates of nucleated cell counts. Data came from immunoSEQ multiplex PCR; TCRdb stores just in-frame clones and leaves some out. V, J and clone size reflect that table, while D and trimming were determined from the DNA. The table lists roughly 250,000 clones, around nine tenths of them singletons. The specimen sequenced was PBMCs or T cells enriched from blood (not recorded which). This receptor was obtained from a middle-aged woman who had been exposed to COVID-19. V gene TRBV19 combines with J gene TRBJ1-3; 10 bases fit TRBD1. The CDR3 DNA is TGTGCCAGTAGTATAGGCGGGACAGGGGAACGGCGCACCATATATTTT. Translation gives CASSIGGTGERRTIYF.